The sample holds many counts of the clone carrying this T cell receptor beta chain. The antigen remains unidentified. With 3 bases removed from V and 4 bases from J, the gap between germline ends came to 24 bases. From germline, CDR1 is KGHSH and CDR2 LQKENI. The CDR3 contains 18 residues. The TCRbeta library was prepared with unique molecular identifiers. TCRdb reanalysed the PCR reads using MiXCR and keeps one entry per CDR3 protein. The data contain some 9,700 distinct CDR3 sequences, approximately 15% of them singletons. The entry originates in a study of T-cell reconstitution after alpha-beta-depleted transplantation in children. Study-wide results and limits: Counts and diversity of T cells one year after transplant came mostly from newly produced T cells. Alpha-beta T cells present about two months after transplant were reported to originate from several hundred expanded graft clones.

The clonotype was recovered from a male patient aged 10-17 years who had a stem cell transplant for acute lymphoblastic leukemia, so the T cells may come from the graft donor. The material was PBMCs, mostly from graft donor cells, obtained 60 days after TCRalphabeta/CD19-depleted stem cell transplant. The V and J genes are TRBV18 and TRBJ1-1; the D is unclear. The CDR3 region has the DNA TGTGCCAGCTCACCCGGACCTCCACCACTTAGTACAGTCACTGAAGCTTTCTTT. Residues: CASSPGPPPLSTVTEAFF.